The 7 T cell receptor beta chains given below trace back to one sample, sequenced in a study of shared clonotypes between healthy human individuals. Here immunoSEQ multiplex PCR was the method, and the copy in TCRdb shows in-frame clones only, minus some. The sample carries fewer than 500,000 clones, about 79% recorded once. Sequencing was done on a sample of PBMCs. The receptor set was obtained from a woman aged 40 to 50 in good health. Some clones in this sample may be carry-over from other donors' samples.

V is TRBV29-1 and J is TRBJ1-1; D is ambiguous. The CDR3 runs to 13 residues. The germline V gene has CDR1 SQVTM and CDR2 ANQGSEA. Trimming took off 4 bases at V and 0 bases at J, with 9 bases between the two ends. The CDR3: CSVGSEMNTEAFF. DNA of the CDR3: TGCAGCGTTGGCTCAGAAATGAACACTGAAGCTTTCTTT.

The V call is TRBV6-1, the J call TRBJ2-7; TRBD2 agrees at 12 bases. Trimming at V came to 2 bases and at J to 0 bases, leaving 5 bases not matched to a gene. The germline V gene has CDR1 MNHNS and CDR2 SASEGT. The CDR3 totals 17 residues. CDR3 amino acids: CASSELAGGPSSYEQYF. CDR3 bases: TGTGCCAGCAGTGAACTAGCGGGAGGGCCCTCCTCCTACGAGCAGTACTTC.

This sequence joins TRBV19 and TRBJ2-1, with TRBD2 matching 14 bases. The ends lost 4 bases at V and 8 bases at J; junction bases unmatched: 4. Germline loops: CDR1 LNHDA, CDR2 SQIVND (reference sequence). The CDR3 length is 15 residues. The CDR3 nucleotides read TGTGCCAGTAGTAGACTAGCGGGAGGGCCTGATGAGCAGTTCTTC. It specifies CASSRLAGGPDEQFF.

The chain carries TRBV9 and TRBJ2-7; perhaps TRBD1 as D (6 bases). The CDR3 is made up of 12 amino acids. Trimming left V 4 bases short and J 7 bases short, with 12 bases between. CDR1 and CDR2 from the germline V gene are SGDLS and YYNGEE. The CDR3 region is CASSSIGGEQYF. The CDR3 coding sequence is TGTGCCAGCAGCTCCATAGGGGGTGAGCAGTACTTC.

Only a few counts were recorded for this clone. The chain couples TRBV11-3 to TRBJ1-1; D possibly corresponds to TRBD1 (5 bases). Germline CDR1 and CDR2: SGHNT and YENEEA. The CDR3 contains 12 residues. The ends were cut back, 3 bases at V and 5 bases at J, with 7 bases in the middle. This CDR3 is CASSFGGTEAFF. Here the CDR3 DNA reads TGTGCCAGCAGCTTCGGGGGTACTGAAGCTTTCTTT. The entire variable domain, with the rest obtained from reference TRBV11-3 and TRBJ1-1, is as follows: EAGVVQSPRYKIIEKKQPVAFWCNPISGHNTLYWYLQNLGQGPELLIRYENEEAVDDSQLPKDRFSAERLKGVDSTLKIQPAELGDSAVYLCASSFGGTEAFFGQGTRLTVV.

The chain couples TRBV4-3 to TRBJ2-3; D might be TRBD1 or TRBD2, each matching 5 bases. The CDR3 loop spans 16 amino acids. CDR1 is LGHNA, CDR2 YSLEER, per germline. V was clipped by 0 bases and J by 1 base, with 11 bases between them. The CDR3 reads CASSQDGLGGTDTQYF. For the CDR3, the DNA is TGCGCCAGCAGCCAAGATGGGTTGGGGGGCACAGATACGCAGTATTTT.

J is TRBJ2-2 and V is TRBV2; D might be TRBD1 (5 bases). The CDR3 is 13 residues long. The V end was cut by 4 bases, the J end by 6 bases, with 9 bases between. CDR1 SNHLY and CDR2 FYNNEI come from the germline V gene. The DNA for the CDR3 is TGTGCCAGCAGTGGAGTAGGGGCCGGGGAGCTGTTTTTT. Protein product: CASSGVGAGELFF.